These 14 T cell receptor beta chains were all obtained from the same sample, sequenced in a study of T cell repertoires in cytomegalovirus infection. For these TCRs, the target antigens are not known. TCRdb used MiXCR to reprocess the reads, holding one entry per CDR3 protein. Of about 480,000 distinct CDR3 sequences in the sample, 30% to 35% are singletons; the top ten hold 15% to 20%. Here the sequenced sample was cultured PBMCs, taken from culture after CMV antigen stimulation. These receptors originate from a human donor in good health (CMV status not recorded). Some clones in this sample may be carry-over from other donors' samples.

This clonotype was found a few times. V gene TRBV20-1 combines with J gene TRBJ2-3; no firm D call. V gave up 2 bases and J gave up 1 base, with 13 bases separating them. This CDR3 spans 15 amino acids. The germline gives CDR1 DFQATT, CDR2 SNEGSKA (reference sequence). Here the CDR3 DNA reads TGCAGTGCTAGAATCGGACGGTCCCGCACAGATACGCAGTATTTT. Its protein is CSARIGRSRTDTQYF.

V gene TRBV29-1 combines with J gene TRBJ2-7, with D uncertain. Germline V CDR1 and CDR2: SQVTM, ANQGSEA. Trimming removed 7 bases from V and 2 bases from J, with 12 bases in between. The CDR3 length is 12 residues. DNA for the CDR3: TGCAGCGGCTCGGAGTCCGCCTACGAGCAGTACTTC. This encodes CSGSESAYEQYF.

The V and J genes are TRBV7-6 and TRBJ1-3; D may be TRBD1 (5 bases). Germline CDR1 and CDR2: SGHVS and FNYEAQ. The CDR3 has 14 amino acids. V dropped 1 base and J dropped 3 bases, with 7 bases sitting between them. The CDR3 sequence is CASSLEGIGNTIYF. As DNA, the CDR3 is TGTGCCAGCAGCTTAGAGGGGATTGGAAACACCATATATTTT.

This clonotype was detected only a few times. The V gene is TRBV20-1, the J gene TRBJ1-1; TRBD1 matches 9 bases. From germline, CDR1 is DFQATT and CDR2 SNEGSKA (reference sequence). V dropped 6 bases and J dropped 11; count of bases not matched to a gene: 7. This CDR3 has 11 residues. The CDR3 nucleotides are TGCAGTGCAAGGACAGGGGCTCGCGCTTTCTTT. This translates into CSARTGARAFF.

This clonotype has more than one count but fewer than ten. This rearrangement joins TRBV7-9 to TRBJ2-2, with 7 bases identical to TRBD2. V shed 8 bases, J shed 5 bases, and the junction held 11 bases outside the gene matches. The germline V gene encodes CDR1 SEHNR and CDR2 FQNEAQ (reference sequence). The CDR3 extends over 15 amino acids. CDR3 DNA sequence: TGTGCCAGCCATCCGAGCGGGACGGGGACCGGGGAGCTGTTTTTT. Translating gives CASHPSGTGTGELFF.

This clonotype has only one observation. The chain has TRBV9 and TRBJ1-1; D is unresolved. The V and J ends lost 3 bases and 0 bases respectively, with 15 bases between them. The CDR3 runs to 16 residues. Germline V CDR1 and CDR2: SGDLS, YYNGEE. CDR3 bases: TGTGCCAGCAGCGACGGAAACCTGATATTGAACACTGAAGCTTTCTTT. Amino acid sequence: CASSDGNLILNTEAFF.

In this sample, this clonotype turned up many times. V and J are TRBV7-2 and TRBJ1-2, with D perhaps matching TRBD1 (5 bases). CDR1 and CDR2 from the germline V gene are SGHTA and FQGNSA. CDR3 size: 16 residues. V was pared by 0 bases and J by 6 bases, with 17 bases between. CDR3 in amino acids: CASSLAGARASHGYTF. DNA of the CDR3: TGTGCCAGCAGCTTAGCCGGGGCCAGGGCCTCCCATGGCTACACCTTC.

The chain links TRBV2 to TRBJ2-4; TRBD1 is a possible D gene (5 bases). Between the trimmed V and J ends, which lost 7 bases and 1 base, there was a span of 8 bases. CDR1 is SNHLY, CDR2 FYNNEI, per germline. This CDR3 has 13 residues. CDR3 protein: CASKGWAKNIQYF. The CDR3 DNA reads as TGTGCCAGCAAGGGGTGGGCCAAAAACATTCAGTACTTC. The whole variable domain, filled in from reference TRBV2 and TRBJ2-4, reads EPEVTQTPSHQVTQMGQEVILRCVPISNHLYFYWYRQILGQKVEFLVSFYNNEISEKSEIFDDQFSVERPDGSNFTLKIRSTKLEDSAMYFCASKGWAKNIQYFGAGTRLSVL.

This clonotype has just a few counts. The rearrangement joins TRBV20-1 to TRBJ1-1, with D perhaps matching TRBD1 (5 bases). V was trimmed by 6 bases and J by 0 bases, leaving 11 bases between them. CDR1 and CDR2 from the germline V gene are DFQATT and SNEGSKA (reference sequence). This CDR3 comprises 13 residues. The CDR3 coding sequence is TGCAGTGCCGCTAGGGGAATGAACACTGAAGCTTTCTTT. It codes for CSAARGMNTEAFF.

Here the CDR3 DNA reads TGTGCCAGCAGGAGGACAGGGCGGACCGGGGAGCTGTTTTTT. It specifies CASRRTGRTGELFF. The J gene is TRBJ2-2, the V gene TRBV28; 8 bases map to TRBD1. The CDR3 length is 14 residues. V was pared by 6 bases and J by 5 bases, with 5 bases of the junction left unmatched. Per the germline V gene, CDR1 is MDHEN and CDR2 is SYDVKM.

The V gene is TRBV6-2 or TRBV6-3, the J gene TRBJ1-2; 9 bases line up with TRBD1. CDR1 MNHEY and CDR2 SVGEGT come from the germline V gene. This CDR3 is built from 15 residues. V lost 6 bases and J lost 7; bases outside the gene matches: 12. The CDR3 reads CASRETNRDRAGYTF. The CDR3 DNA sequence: TGTGCCAGCAGAGAGACGAATCGGGACAGGGCTGGCTACACCTTC.

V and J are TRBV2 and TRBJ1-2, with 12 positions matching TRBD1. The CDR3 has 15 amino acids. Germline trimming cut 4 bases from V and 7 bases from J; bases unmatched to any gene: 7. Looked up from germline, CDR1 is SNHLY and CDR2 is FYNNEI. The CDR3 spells CASSARDRGLGGYTF. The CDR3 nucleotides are TGTGCCAGCAGTGCCCGGGACAGGGGGCTTGGTGGCTACACCTTC.

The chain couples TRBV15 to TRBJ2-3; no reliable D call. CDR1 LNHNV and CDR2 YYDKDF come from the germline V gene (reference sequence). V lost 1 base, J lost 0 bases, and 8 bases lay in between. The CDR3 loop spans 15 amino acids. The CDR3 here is CATSRAPSSTDTQYF. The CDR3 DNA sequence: TGTGCCACCAGCAGAGCGCCGTCGAGCACAGATACGCAGTATTTT.

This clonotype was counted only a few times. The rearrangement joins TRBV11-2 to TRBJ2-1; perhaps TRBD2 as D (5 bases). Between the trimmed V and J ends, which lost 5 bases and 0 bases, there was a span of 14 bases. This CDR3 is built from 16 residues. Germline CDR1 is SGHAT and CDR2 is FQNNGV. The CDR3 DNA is TGTGCCAGCAGCCCAGGACTGGTTAGCTCCTACAATGAGCAGTTCTTC. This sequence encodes CASSPGLVSSYNEQFF.